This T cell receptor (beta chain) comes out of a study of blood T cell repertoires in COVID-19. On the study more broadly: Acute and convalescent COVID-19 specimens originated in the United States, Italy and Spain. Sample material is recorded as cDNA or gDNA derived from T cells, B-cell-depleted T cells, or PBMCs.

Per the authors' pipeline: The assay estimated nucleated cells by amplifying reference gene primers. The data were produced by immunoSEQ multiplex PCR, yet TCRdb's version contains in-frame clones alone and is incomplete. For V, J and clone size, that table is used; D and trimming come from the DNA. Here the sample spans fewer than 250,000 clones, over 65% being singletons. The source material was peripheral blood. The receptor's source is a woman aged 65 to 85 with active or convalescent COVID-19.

The CDR3 is CAWSANRGMAEAFF. DNA for the CDR3: TGTGCCTGGAGTGCAAACAGGGGGATGGCTGAAGCTTTCTTT. The chain couples TRBV30 to TRBJ1-1, with TRBD1 identical over 8 bases. The length of the CDR3 is 14 residues. Germline loops: CDR1 GTSNPN, CDR2 SVGIG (reference sequence). V lost 1 base and J lost 6; bases outside the gene matches: 7.